A selection of T cell receptor beta chains follows, all from one sample in a study of cytomegalovirus exposure and HLA in healthy donors. The assay was immunoSEQ multiplex PCR, and TCRdb's table has in-frame clones only and misses some. The table records 80,000 to 90,000 clones, around four fifths of them present only once. The specimen sequenced was PBMCs. The origin of the receptors is a man under 40 in good health and CMV-seronegative. The CDR3 runs from the conserved cysteine through the conserved F or W. The D gene is left open where the match is weak. Size tells how often a clone was seen (once, few, many) or the class of an expanded clone, and some rows leave it out.

TRBV28,TRBD1,TRBJ1-5,NA,CASSQGEQPQHF,TGTGCCAGCAGTCAGGGGGAACAGCCCCAGCATTTT
TRBV7-9,TRBD1,TRBJ1-2,NA,CASSPQGDGPSGYGYTF,TGTGCCAGCAGCCCCCAGGGGGACGGCCCGAGCGGCTATGGCTACACCTTC
TRBV28,NA,TRBJ1-2,NA,CASPIEQGGYGYTF,TGTGCCAGCCCTATAGAACAGGGCGGCTATGGCTACACCTTC
TRBV28,TRBD1,TRBJ2-7,NA,CASSSPRQGSGANPF,TGTGCCAGCAGTTCCCCCAGACAGGGGTCCGGGGCTAACCCCTTC
TRBV11-3,NA,TRBJ2-7,NA,CASSFPGDGSYEQYF,TGTGCCAGCAGCTTCCCAGGGGATGGATCCTACGAGCAGTACTTC
TRBV5-6,TRBD1,TRBJ2-1,NA,CASSLWGAGQGSNEQFF,TGTGCCAGCAGCTTGTGGGGGGCGGGACAGGGGTCCAATGAGCAGTTCTTC
TRBV5-6,TRBD1,TRBJ1-1,once,CASSRQWTGMFTEAFF,TGTGCCAGCAGTCGACAATGGACAGGGATGTTCACTGAAGCTTTCTTT
TRBV23-1,NA,TRBJ1-5,NA,CASSQSSGSNQPQHF,TGCGCCAGCAGTCAATCTAGCGGAAGCAATCAGCCCCAGCATTTT
TRBV7-8,TRBD1,TRBJ2-7,medium-sized,CASSPFRDRGYEQYF,TGTGCCAGCAGCCCGTTCCGGGACAGGGGGTACGAGCAGTACTTC
TRBV19,NA,TRBJ1-1,NA,CASSFLGGNTEAFF,TGTGCCAGTAGTTTTTTAGGGGGAAACACTGAAGCTTTCTTT
TRBV27,TRBD2,TRBJ2-5,once,CASSLLSGGVRVTQYF,TGTGCCAGCAGTTTACTTAGCGGGGGGGTACGAGTGACCCAGTACTTC
TRBV6-4,TRBD2,TRBJ2-1,NA,CASSVAGTSSYNEQFF,TGTGCCAGCAGTGTGGCCGGGACTAGCTCTTACAATGAGCAGTTCTTC
TRBV28,TRBD1,TRBJ1-6,NA,CASSSGQGRNSPLHF,TGTGCCAGCAGTTCCGGACAGGGGCGGAATTCACCCCTCCACTTT
TRBV6-1,TRBD1,TRBJ1-5,NA,CASSDHGTGGGLQPQHF,TGTGCCAGCAGTGATCACGGGACAGGGGGCGGTTTACAGCCCCAGCATTTT
TRBV5-1,NA,TRBJ1-2,once,CASSLQPRSGRRSYGYTF,TGCGCCAGCAGCTTACAGCCCCGGAGTGGAAGGAGGAGCTATGGCTACACCTTC
TRBV7-8,TRBD1,TRBJ1-6,NA,CASSETGLPSPLHF,TGTGCCAGCAGCGAGACAGGGCTACCTTCACCCCTCCACTTT
TRBV10-1,NA,TRBJ2-3,NA,CASSPGTSTSTDTQYF,TGCGCCAGCAGTCCCGGGACAAGCACGAGCACAGATACGCAGTATTTT
TRBV5-6,NA,TRBJ2-1,NA,CASSRIGEQFF,TGTGCCAGCAGCCGAATCGGGGAGCAGTTCTTC
TRBV19,NA,TRBJ1-1,NA,CASSIARRGEAFF,TGTGCCAGTAGTATAGCCCGAAGGGGTGAAGCTTTCTTT
TRBV19,NA,TRBJ1-2,NA,CASSIFGVKYGYTF,TGTGCCAGTAGTATATTCGGGGTAAAGTATGGCTACACCTTC
TRBV29-1,TRBD1,TRBJ2-2,NA,CSVEANRGPNTGELFF,TGCAGCGTTGAAGCAAACAGGGGACCGAACACCGGGGAGCTGTTTTTT
TRBV5-1,TRBD1,TRBJ2-1,NA,CASSLVATGYNEQFF,TGCGCCAGCAGCTTGGTTGCGACAGGGTACAATGAGCAGTTCTTC
TRBV6-1,NA,TRBJ2-2,NA,CASSEQENTGELFF,TGTGCCAGCAGTGAACAGGAGAACACCGGGGAGCTGTTTTTT
TRBV6-1,NA,TRBJ1-4,few,CASSDPRRQARGEKLFF,TGTGCCAGCAGTGATCCACGGAGACAAGCCAGAGGGGAAAAACTGTTTTTT
TRBV2,NA,TRBJ1-1,NA,CASSAGLWTEAFF,TGTGCCAGCAGCGCAGGGCTATGGACTGAAGCTTTCTTT
TRBV2,TRBD1,TRBJ2-1,NA,CASRAGTGSYNEQFF,TGTGCCAGCAGGGCCGGGACAGGGAGCTACAATGAGCAGTTCTTC
TRBV14,NA,TRBJ1-1,NA,CASSQVRLPNTEAFF,TGTGCCAGCAGCCAAGTGCGTCTGCCGAACACTGAAGCTTTCTTT
TRBV27,NA,TRBJ1-4,NA,CASRMSTNEKLFF,TGTGCCAGCCGTATGTCAACTAATGAAAAACTGTTTTTT
TRBV7-9,NA,TRBJ2-5,NA,CASSLVGGQETQYF,TGTGCCAGCAGCTTAGTAGGCGGGCAAGAGACCCAGTACTTC
TRBV5-3,NA,TRBJ1-3,NA,CARSFTFGTNFSGNTIYF,TGTGCCAGAAGCTTTACCTTCGGGACAAATTTCTCTGGAAACACCATATATTTT
TRBV28,NA,TRBJ1-3,NA,CASTQAMPGVGNTIYF,TGTGCCAGCACCCAAGCCATGCCGGGGGTTGGAAACACCATATATTTT
TRBV28,TRBD1,TRBJ1-2,NA,CASSLPSVRTGGYYGYTF,TGTGCCAGCAGTTTACCGTCGGTCCGGACAGGGGGTTACTATGGCTACACCTTC
TRBV2,NA,TRBJ2-3,few,CASRSNRASTDTQYF,TGTGCCAGCAGGTCAAACAGGGCCAGCACAGATACGCAGTATTTT
TRBV7-3,NA,TRBJ2-2,NA,CASSVDRPNTGELFF,TGTGCCAGCAGCGTGGACAGACCGAACACCGGGGAGCTGTTTTTT
TRBV6-5,TRBD1,TRBJ2-1,NA,CASSYSGAGGNEQFF,TGTGCCAGCAGTTACTCCGGCGCAGGGGGAAATGAGCAGTTCTTC
TRBV9,NA,TRBJ1-1,NA,CASSHGSNTEAFF,TGTGCCAGCAGCCACGGTTCTAACACTGAAGCTTTCTTT
TRBV30,NA,TRBJ1-2,NA,CAGPGVVGYTF,TGTGCCGGGCCGGGGGTGGTTGGCTACACCTTC
TRBV7-2,NA,TRBJ1-1,once,CASSAEMYTEAFF,TGTGCCAGCAGCGCTGAGATGTACACTGAAGCTTTCTTT
TRBV5-6,NA,TRBJ1-2,NA,CASSLVSQGRGYTF,TGTGCCAGCAGCTTGGTTAGCCAGGGTCGTGGCTACACCTTC
TRBV11-1,TRBD2,TRBJ2-1,NA,CASSPWTSGGPLYNEQFF,TGTGCCAGCAGCCCCTGGACTAGCGGGGGCCCGCTCTACAATGAGCAGTTCTTC
TRBV4-1,NA,TRBJ1-2,NA,CASSQDTNYGYTF,TGCGCCAGCAGCCAGGACACTAACTATGGCTACACCTTC
TRBV11-2,NA,TRBJ1-5,NA,CASSLEADQPQHF,TGTGCCAGCAGCTTAGAGGCAGATCAGCCCCAGCATTTT
TRBV6-5,TRBD1,TRBJ1-6,NA,CASTRGDSLNSPLHF,TGTGCCAGCACCAGAGGGGACAGCCTTAATTCACCCCTCCACTTT
TRBV27,NA,TRBJ1-1,once,CAGSLGVNTEAFF,TGTGCCGGCAGTTTAGGAGTGAACACTGAAGCTTTCTTT
TRBV5-1,NA,TRBJ1-1,NA,CASSLVGGENTEAFF,TGCGCCAGCAGCTTGGTGGGGGGTGAGAACACTGAAGCTTTCTTT
TRBV4-3,NA,TRBJ1-4,medium-sized,CASSLRPQATNEKLFF,TGCGCCAGCAGCCTTAGACCCCAGGCAACTAATGAAAAACTGTTTTTT
TRBV4-1,TRBD1,TRBJ2-1,NA,CASSQVHLSGTGGTEQFF,TGCGCCAGCAGCCAAGTACATTTAAGCGGGACAGGGGGCACTGAGCAGTTCTTC
TRBV7-9,TRBD1,TRBJ1-1,NA,CASSLDSGQGNTEAFF,TGTGCCAGCAGCTTAGATTCGGGACAGGGGAACACTGAAGCTTTCTTT
TRBV5-1,NA,TRBJ1-5,NA,CASSIDSYSNQPQHF,TGCGCCAGCAGCATCGACAGCTATAGCAATCAGCCCCAGCATTTT
TRBV5-4,TRBD1,TRBJ2-3,NA,CASSEDRGRDTQYF,TGTGCCAGCAGCGAGGACAGGGGGCGAGATACGCAGTATTTT
TRBV11-2,TRBD1,TRBJ1-2,NA,CASSLGTEANYGYTF,TGTGCCAGCAGCTTGGGGACAGAAGCTAACTATGGCTACACCTTC
TRBV11-2,NA,TRBJ2-7,NA,CASSSDRWSYEQYF,TGTGCCAGCAGCTCCGACAGGTGGTCCTACGAGCAGTACTTC
TRBV28,NA,TRBJ2-2,NA,CASSFFGGELFF,TGTGCCAGCAGTTTCTTCGGCGGGGAGCTGTTTTTT
TRBV11-1,NA,TRBJ2-7,NA,CASSLYTGVSYEQYF,TGTGCCAGCAGCTTATATACGGGGGTGTCCTACGAGCAGTACTTC
TRBV28,NA,TRBJ2-4,NA,CASSTRTERAKNIQYF,TGTGCCAGCAGTACACGGACAGAGAGAGCCAAAAACATTCAGTACTTC
TRBV7-8,NA,TRBJ1-5,NA,CASSRDRFPQHF,TGTGCCAGCAGCCGAGACAGGTTCCCCCAGCATTTT
TRBV7-6,NA,TRBJ1-3,NA,CASSPLGGSGNTIYF,TGTGCCAGCAGCCCGCTGGGGGGCTCTGGAAACACCATATATTTT
TRBV28,NA,TRBJ1-2,NA,CASSQPKGRGYGYTF,TGTGCCAGCAGCCAGCCCAAGGGGCGCGGCTATGGCTACACCTTC
TRBV6-1,TRBD1,TRBJ1-5,NA,CASSSTTGGQPQHF,TGTGCCAGCAGTTCCACGACAGGGGGTCAGCCCCAGCATTTT
TRBV5-1,TRBD1,TRBJ1-2,NA,CASSLVSGGNYGYTF,TGCGCCAGCAGCTTGGTGTCAGGGGGGAACTATGGCTACACCTTC